The 32 T cell receptor beta chains given below trace back to one sample, sequenced in a study of shared clonotypes between healthy human individuals. The method was immunoSEQ multiplex PCR; TCRdb's version includes in-frame clones alone and lacks a portion of them. The sample lists fewer than 600,000 clones, less than 85% occurring once. The sample was PBMCs. Receptors originate from a woman aged 40 to 50 in good health. Some clones in this sample may be carry-over from other donors' samples.

This chain joins TRBV19 and TRBJ2-3; D assignment may be TRBD1 or TRBD2 (5 bases each). CDR3 size: 18 residues. Germline-derived CDR1 and CDR2 are LNHDA and SQIVND (reference sequence). Trimming pared 6 bases from V and 0 bases from J, leaving 22 bases between. In DNA, the CDR3 is TGTGCCAGTAGCTGGGGACGGAACCTCGGATATAGCACAGATACGCAGTATTTT. It specifies CASSWGRNLGYSTDTQYF.

This clone occurred once. The chain couples TRBV11-2 to TRBJ2-1, with D perhaps TRBD2 (6 bases). Trimming shortened V by 2 bases and J by 2 bases, and 10 bases separated the two germline ends. The CDR3 covers 15 residues. Germline V gene lookup returns CDR1 SGHAT and CDR2 FQNNGV. This CDR3 is CASSLRLATYNEQFF. CDR3 bases: TGTGCCAGCAGCTTAAGGCTAGCGACCTACAATGAGCAGTTCTTC.

The rearrangement links TRBV19 to TRBJ2-6; TRBD2 might be the D (5 bases). CDR3 length equals 13 residues. CDR1 and CDR2 (germline): LNHDA, SQIVND (reference sequence). V was clipped by 6 bases and J by 3 bases, with 6 bases between them. CDR3 in DNA: TGTGCCAGTAGGAGGGATGGGGCCAACGTCCTGACTTTC. Its protein is CASRRDGANVLTF.

V is TRBV5-1 and J is TRBJ2-7; 7 nucleotides align to TRBD2. After removal of 0 bases from V and 0 bases from J, the junction contained 6 bases not matched to a gene. The length of the CDR3 is 16 residues. In germline, CDR1 is SGHRS, CDR2 YFSETQ. The CDR3 sequence is CASSLGSGANSYEQYF. DNA of the CDR3: TGCGCCAGCAGCTTGGGGAGCGGGGCGAACTCCTACGAGCAGTACTTC.

This clone was observed a handful of times. J is TRBJ2-1 and V is TRBV7-2; D is perhaps TRBD2 (5 bases). Trimming stripped 0 bases from V and 9 bases from J, with 9 bases between. This CDR3 has 13 residues. The V gene's germline CDR1 is SGHTA and CDR2 FQGNSA. The CDR3 nucleotides are TGTGCCAGCAGCTTAGCCCCTAGCTTTGAGCAGTTCTTC. This encodes CASSLAPSFEQFF. The variable domain in full, with the rest retrieved from reference TRBV7-2 and TRBJ2-1, is GAGVSQSPSNKVTEKGKDVELRCDPISGHTALYWYRQSLGQGLEFLIYFQGNSAPDKSGLPSDRFSAERTGGSVSTLTIQRTQQEDSAVYLCASSLAPSFEQFFGPGTRLTVL.

The CDR3 protein is CASSFSGDRTEAFF. CDR3 sequence (DNA): TGTGCCAGCAGCTTTTCAGGGGATAGGACTGAAGCTTTCTTT. The chain has TRBV7-8 and TRBJ1-1; possibly TRBD1 for D (6 bases). V was shortened by 3 bases and J by 5 bases, with 13 bases between the two germline ends. Germline V gene sequence: CDR1 SGHVS, CDR2 FQNEAQ. The CDR3 spans 14 residues.

The genes are TRBV6-1 and TRBJ1-4; D possibly corresponds to TRBD1 (5 bases). The length of the CDR3 is 15 residues. The V gene lost 10 bases and the J gene lost 10 bases, with 25 bases spanning the gap. Germline CDR1 and CDR2: MNHNS and SASEGT. In nucleotides, the CDR3 is TGTGCCATCTCCAGCCGTCAGGGTTCAATGGTAAAACTGTTTTTT. Translation gives CAISSRQGSMVKLFF.

This clone was seen just once. This chain links TRBV9 with TRBJ2-3; 8 bases agree with TRBD2. Per germline, CDR1 SGDLS and CDR2 YYNGEE. The CDR3 loop spans 16 amino acids. V shed 0 bases and J 2 bases; nucleotides not matched to a gene: 5. For the CDR3, the DNA is TGTGCCAGCAGCGTAGGGGCGGGAGGTTCCACAGATACGCAGTATTTT. Translation: CASSVGAGGSTDTQYF.

This chain connects TRBV28 to TRBJ2-1; 9 nucleotides match TRBD1. Trimming at V came to 5 bases and at J to 8 bases, leaving 10 bases not matched to a gene. Germline V gene data show CDR1 as MDHEN and CDR2 as SYDVKM. The length of the CDR3 is 15 residues. CDR3 in DNA: TGTGCCAGCAGTCCTGCCGGACAGGGGATCTATGAGCAGTTCTTC. Protein sequence: CASSPAGQGIYEQFF.

This clone was recorded once. The gene calls are TRBV9 and TRBJ1-3, with no clear D. Per the germline V gene, CDR1 is SGDLS and CDR2 is YYNGEE. The length of the CDR3 is 13 residues. The V end was cut by 2 bases, the J end by 1 base, with 4 bases between. CDR3 in amino acids: CASSVGSGNTIYF. The CDR3 DNA is TGTGCCAGCAGCGTTGGGTCTGGAAACACCATATATTTT.

The gene calls are TRBV7-2 and TRBJ1-2, with D hard to call. Germline lookup yields CDR1 SGHTA and CDR2 FQGNSA. The V gene lost 2 bases and the J gene lost 2 bases, with 9 bases spanning the gap. The CDR3 runs to 14 residues. The CDR3 nucleotides read TGTGCCAGCAGCTTAATTGGCAGGAACTATGGCTACACCTTC. Translating gives CASSLIGRNYGYTF.

The chain has TRBV27 and TRBJ1-5; 8 bases line up with TRBD1. In germline, CDR1 is MNHEY, CDR2 SMNVEV (reference sequence). The CDR3 length is 15 residues. Unmatched junction bases numbered 0, after V lost 2 bases and J lost 0 bases. As DNA, the CDR3 is TGTGCCAGCAGTTTAACAGGGGGTAGCAATCAGCCCCAGCATTTT. Protein product: CASSLTGGSNQPQHF.

The gene calls are TRBV5-8 and TRBJ1-5; TRBD1 agrees at 11 bases. The V gene's germline CDR1 is SGHTS and CDR2 YDEGEE. The trim removed 6 bases at V and 7 bases at J, leaving 3 bases unmatched. This CDR3 has 13 amino acids. CDR3 DNA sequence: TGTGCCAGCACCCGGACAGGGGGCCAGCCCCAGCATTTT. Its translation: CASTRTGGQPQHF. Complete variable domain (other parts from reference TRBV5-8 and TRBJ1-5): EAGVTQSPTHLIKTRGQQATLRCSPISGHTSVYWYQQALGLGLQFLLWYDEGEERNRGNFPPRFSGRQFPNYSSELNVNALELEDSALYLCASTRTGGQPQHFGDGTRLSIL.

The chain combines TRBV10-2 with TRBJ2-7; 7 bases match TRBD2. Trimming took 3 bases from V and 3 from J; bases not matched to a gene: 5. The length of the CDR3 is 14 residues. Germline V CDR1 and CDR2: WSHSY, SAAADI. The CDR3 is CASSEPQRGYEQYF. CDR3 coding DNA: TGCGCCAGCAGTGAACCCCAGCGGGGCTACGAGCAGTACTTC.

V is TRBV4-3 and J is TRBJ2-1; weak D call: TRBD2 (5 bases). Trimming cost V 0 bases and J 6 bases, with 9 bases left between them. Germline V gene data show CDR1 as LGHNA and CDR2 as YSLEER. This CDR3 contains 14 residues. The CDR3 here is CASSQEPLGNEQFF. CDR3 nucleotide sequence: TGCGCCAGCAGCCAAGAGCCACTAGGCAATGAGCAGTTCTTC.

This clone was detected a few times. The genes are TRBV11-3 and TRBJ2-2; 8 bases agree with TRBD2. The CDR3 is made up of 16 amino acids. Germline V CDR1 and CDR2: SGHNT, YENEEA. Trimming took 1 base from V and 4 from J; bases not matched to a gene: 5. The CDR3 DNA reads TGTGCCAGCAGCTTAGCGACTAGCGCGTCCACCGGGGAGCTGTTTTTT. Encoded protein: CASSLATSASTGELFF.

V gene TRBV4-3 combines with J gene TRBJ2-5, with 11 nucleotides matching TRBD2. The CDR3 has 17 amino acids. V dropped 0 bases and J dropped 5; count of bases not matched to a gene: 8. Germline lookup yields CDR1 LGHNA and CDR2 YSLEER. The CDR3 DNA reads as TGCGCCAGCAGCCAAGATCGCCTAGCGGGAGGTAGGGAGACCCAGTACTTC. Amino acid sequence: CASSQDRLAGGRETQYF.

The chain is built from TRBV7-2 and TRBJ2-1, with D possibly being TRBD1 or TRBD2 (6 bases each). Looked up from germline, CDR1 is SGHTA and CDR2 is FQGNSA. V was trimmed by 4 bases and J by 10 bases, leaving 23 bases between them. The CDR3 consists of 16 residues. The CDR3 coding sequence is TGTGCCAGCAGCTCCTCGGGGGCTGCGAGGGGGAAGGAGCAGTTCTTC. Its translation: CASSSSGAARGKEQFF.

This rearrangement joins TRBV2 to TRBJ2-2; 16 bases match TRBD2. Germline-derived CDR1 and CDR2 are SNHLY and FYNNEI. There are 19 residues in the CDR3. V lost 6 bases and J lost 4; bases outside the gene matches: 11. CDR3 sequence: CASRGVPGLAGGPTGELFF. The CDR3 DNA reads as TGTGCCAGCAGGGGGGTTCCGGGACTAGCGGGAGGGCCCACCGGGGAGCTGTTTTTT.

Concerning this clone itself: The identical CDR3 is also encoded by other nucleotide sequences in the sample. The chain couples TRBV28 to TRBJ2-3; D not certain. Germline V gene data show CDR1 as MDHEN and CDR2 as SYDVKM. V was pared by 3 bases and J by 1 base, with 5 bases between. The CDR3 is 13 residues long. CDR3 amino acids: CASSLVGTDTQYF. CDR3 bases: TGTGCCAGCAGTTTGGTCGGCACAGATACGCAGTATTTT. Looking up the rest from reference TRBV28 and TRBJ2-3 gives the full variable domain: DVKVTQSSRYLVKRTGEKVFLECVQDMDHENMFWYRQDPGLGLRLIYFSYDVKMKEKGDIPEGYSVSREKKERFSLILESASTNQTSMYLCASSLVGTDTQYFGPGTRLTVL.

The count of this clone is one. This chain uses TRBV6-6 with TRBJ1-2; possible D gene TRBD1, 6 bases. The CDR3 extends over 14 amino acids. Germline V gene sequence: CDR1 MNHNY, CDR2 SVGAGI (reference sequence). V was shortened by 6 bases and J by 0 bases, with 11 bases between the two germline ends. The CDR3 coding sequence is TGTGCCAGCAGCCGGGACACCTCTAACTATGGCTACACCTTC. It specifies CASSRDTSNYGYTF.

This clone occurred a few times. This sequence joins TRBV5-1 and TRBJ1-1; D perhaps matches TRBD1 (5 bases). There are 14 residues in the CDR3. With 2 bases removed from V and 1 base from J, the gap between germline ends came to 9 bases. Germline V gives CDR1 SGHRS, CDR2 YFSETQ. The CDR3 loop is CASSFATGNTEAFF. CDR3 sequence (DNA): TGCGCCAGCAGCTTCGCCACAGGGAACACTGAAGCTTTCTTT. Drawing the rest from reference TRBV5-1 and TRBJ1-1, the complete variable domain is KAGVTQTPRYLIKTRGQQVTLSCSPISGHRSVSWYQQTPGQGLQFLFEYFSETQRNKGNFPGRFSGRQFSNSRSEMNVSTLELGDSALYLCASSFATGNTEAFFGQGTRLTVV.

The chain links TRBV29-1 to TRBJ1-1; TRBD1 might be the D (5 bases). V dropped 2 bases and J dropped 1 base, with 11 bases sitting between them. Germline V gene sequence: CDR1 SQVTM, CDR2 ANQGSEA. The CDR3 sequence is 14 residues long. The CDR3 DNA reads as TGCAGCGTTGAAAGAGGGAGGGGGAACACTGAAGCTTTCTTT. As protein: CSVERGRGNTEAFF.

The chain carries TRBV28 and TRBJ2-4, with a tentative D call TRBD2 (5 bases). This CDR3 spans 14 amino acids. The V and J ends lost 10 bases and 8 bases respectively, with 21 bases between them. Germline loops: CDR1 MDHEN, CDR2 SYDVKM. CDR3 DNA sequence: TGTGCCACCTTGCCAACCGGACTCATACACATTCAGTACTTC. This encodes CATLPTGLIHIQYF.

V usage is TRBV7-9 and J usage is TRBJ1-1; a possible D gene is TRBD1 (5 bases). The germline V gene encodes CDR1 SEHNR and CDR2 FQNEAQ (reference sequence). CDR3 length equals 12 residues. Trimming left V 1 base short and J 13 bases short, with 13 bases between. For the CDR3, the DNA is TGTGCCAGCAGCTTAGGGGACCTTTCGGTTTTCTTT. Amino acid sequence: CASSLGDLSVFF.

The chain joins TRBV7-9 to TRBJ1-2; D is undetermined. The CDR3 contains 13 residues. Germline V lookup: CDR1 SEHNR, CDR2 FQNEAQ (reference sequence). Deletions cut 1 base from V and 4 bases from J, with 7 bases between. The CDR3 spells CASSLVQIYGYTF. The CDR3 DNA follows: TGTGCCAGCAGCTTAGTACAGATCTATGGCTACACCTTC.

The chain has TRBV7-9 and TRBJ1-1; the D gene is possibly TRBD1 (5 bases). Germline V CDR1 and CDR2: SEHNR, FQNEAQ (reference sequence). V lost 5 bases and J lost 2, with 21 bases in between. CDR3 size: 17 residues. CDR3 coding DNA: TGTGCCAGCAGCCCCCCGTCAGGGCGGGGGGATAACACTGAAGCTTTCTTT. The encoded protein is CASSPPSGRGDNTEAFF.

This clone was detected once. This chain's CDR3 is CASSEEYGGEKLFF. In DNA, the CDR3 is TGTGCCAGCAGTGAAGAGTACGGGGGGGAAAAACTGTTTTTT. This chain links TRBV2 with TRBJ1-4, with D possibly matching TRBD1 (5 bases). Trimming removed 1 base from V and 8 bases from J, with 11 bases in between. Germline V CDR1 and CDR2: SNHLY, FYNNEI. The CDR3 extends over 14 amino acids.

The chain recombines TRBV7-2 with TRBJ2-2; a possible D gene is TRBD1 (6 bases). Germline-derived CDR1 and CDR2 are SGHTA and FQGNSA. This CDR3 contains 17 residues. V lost 5 bases to trimming and J lost 0 bases, with 16 bases between them. In nucleotides, the CDR3 is TGTGCCAGCAGCCTGTCTTGGAGACAGGCGAACACCGGGGAGCTGTTTTTT. Amino acids: CASSLSWRQANTGELFF. Filled out from reference TRBV7-2 and TRBJ2-2, the complete variable domain reads GAGVSQSPSNKVTEKGKDVELRCDPISGHTALYWYRQSLGQGLEFLIYFQGNSAPDKSGLPSDRFSAERTGGSVSTLTIQRTQQEDSAVYLCASSLSWRQANTGELFFGEGSRLTVL.

The J gene is TRBJ2-5, the V gene TRBV18; the match to TRBD1 covers 7 bases. Germline values: CDR1 KGHSH, CDR2 LQKENI. J gave up 5 bases and V 4 bases, and 7 bases lay outside the gene matches. CDR3 length: 14 residues. The CDR3 DNA follows: TGTGCCAGCTCACTTCCGACAGGGACGGAGACCCAGTACTTC. Translated: CASSLPTGTETQYF. The complete variable domain, with remaining parts taken from reference TRBV18 and TRBJ2-5, reads NAGVMQNPRHLVRRRGQEARLRCSPMKGHSHVYWYRQLPEEGLKFMVYLQKENIIDESGMPKERFSAEFPKEGPSILRIQQVVRGDSAAYFCASSLPTGTETQYFGPGTRLLVL.

The CDR3 loop reads CASSLDSSISSYEQYF. The DNA for the CDR3 is TGTGCCAGCAGCTTAGATAGTTCGATTAGCTCCTACGAGCAGTACTTC. This rearrangement joins TRBV11-2 to TRBJ2-7; D unresolved. CDR1 is SGHAT and CDR2 is FQNNGV in the germline V gene. V was shortened by 0 bases and J by 0 bases, with 12 bases between the two germline ends. The CDR3 sequence is 16 residues long.

V gene TRBV28 combines with J gene TRBJ2-7; D may be TRBD1 (5 bases). CDR1 is MDHEN and CDR2 is SYDVKM in the germline V gene. CDR3 length equals 15 residues. V was shortened by 2 bases and J by 3 bases, with 14 bases between the two germline ends. This chain's CDR3 is CASSLIRQGLYEQYF. CDR3 nucleotides: TGTGCCAGCAGTTTAATCCGGCAGGGTCTCTACGAGCAGTACTTC. Full variable domain (outside the CDR3, taken from reference TRBV28 and TRBJ2-7): DVKVTQSSRYLVKRTGEKVFLECVQDMDHENMFWYRQDPGLGLRLIYFSYDVKMKEKGDIPEGYSVSREKKERFSLILESASTNQTSMYLCASSLIRQGLYEQYFGPGTRLTVT.